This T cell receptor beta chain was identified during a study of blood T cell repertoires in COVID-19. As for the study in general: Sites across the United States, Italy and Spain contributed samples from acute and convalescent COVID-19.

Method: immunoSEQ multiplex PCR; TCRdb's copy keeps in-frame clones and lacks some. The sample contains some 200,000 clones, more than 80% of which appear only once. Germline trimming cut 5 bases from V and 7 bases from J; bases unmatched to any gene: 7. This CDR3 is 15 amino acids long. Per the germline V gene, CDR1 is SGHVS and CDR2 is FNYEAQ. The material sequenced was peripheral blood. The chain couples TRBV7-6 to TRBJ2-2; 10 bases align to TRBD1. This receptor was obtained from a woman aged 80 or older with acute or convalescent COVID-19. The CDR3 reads CASSKSTGGIGELFF. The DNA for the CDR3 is TGTGCCAGCAGCAAATCGACAGGGGGCATCGGGGAGCTGTTTTTT. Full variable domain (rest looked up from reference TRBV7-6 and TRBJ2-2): GAGVSQSPRYKVTKRGQDVALRCDPISGHVSLYWYRQALGQGPEFLTYFNYEAQQDKSGLPNDRFSAERPEGSISTLTIQRTEQRDSAMYRCASSKSTGGIGELFFGEGSRLTVL.